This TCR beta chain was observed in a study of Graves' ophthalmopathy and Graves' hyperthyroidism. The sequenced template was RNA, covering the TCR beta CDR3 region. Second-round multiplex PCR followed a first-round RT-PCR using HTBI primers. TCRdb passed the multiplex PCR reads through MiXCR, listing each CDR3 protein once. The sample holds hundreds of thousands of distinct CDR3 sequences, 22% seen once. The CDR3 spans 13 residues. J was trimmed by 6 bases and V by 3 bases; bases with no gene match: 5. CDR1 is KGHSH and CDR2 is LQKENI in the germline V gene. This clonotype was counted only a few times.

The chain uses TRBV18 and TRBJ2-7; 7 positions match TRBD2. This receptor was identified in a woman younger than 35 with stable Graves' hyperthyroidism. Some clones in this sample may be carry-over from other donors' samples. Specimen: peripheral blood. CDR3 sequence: CASSPPSGVEQYF. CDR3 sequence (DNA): TGTGCCAGCTCACCGCCCAGCGGGGTCGAGCAGTACTTC. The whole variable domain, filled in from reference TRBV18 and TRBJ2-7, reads NAGVMQNPRHLVRRRGQEARLRCSPMKGHSHVYWYRQLPEEGLKFMVYLQKENIIDESGMPKERFSAEFPKEGPSILRIQQVVRGDSAAYFCASSPPSGVEQYFGPGTRLTVT.